The 24 T cell receptor beta chains in this list originate from one sample, sequenced in a study of blood T cells in healthy people across ages. Then a second PCR, running roughly 7 to 11 cycles, was carried out with a sample-barcoded 5' primer and a J-beta primer mix. MiXCR, applied by TCRdb to the 5' RACE reads, yields one record per CDR3 protein. The sample shows about 1.1 million distinct CDR3 sequences, about two fifths of them seen only once. The source material was blood. These receptors were collected from a man younger than 35 in good health.

The gene calls are TRBV2 and TRBJ1-5, with 7 bases matching TRBD1. Germline V gene sequence: CDR1 SNHLY, CDR2 FYNNEI. The J segment lost 6 bases and the V segment lost 7 bases, leaving 9 bases of the junction unmatched. CDR3 length: 14 residues. This CDR3 is CASKERGPSQPQHF. DNA of the CDR3: TGTGCCAGCAAGGAAAGGGGGCCTAGTCAGCCCCAGCATTTT.

This clonotype was observed at least ten times. The gene calls are TRBV29-1 and TRBJ2-1; D remains ambiguous. This CDR3 region has 12 residues. Germline lookup yields CDR1 SQVTM and CDR2 ANQGSEA. Trimming removed 5 bases from V and 6 bases from J, with 11 bases in between. The CDR3 bases are TGCAGCGTTTTAGACACCTCCAATGAGCAGTTCTTC. It codes for CSVLDTSNEQFF.

The gene calls are TRBV13 and TRBJ1-1; no reliable D call. Germline assignment: CDR1 PRHDT and CDR2 FYEKMQ (reference sequence). The CDR3 extends over 17 amino acids. V gave up 2 bases and J gave up 1 base, with 17 bases separating them. The CDR3, as DNA: TGTGCCAGCAGCTTAACTCCAGTCCTAGGCGGGAACACTGAAGCTTTCTTT. Amino acid sequence: CASSLTPVLGGNTEAFF.

The rearrangement links TRBV5-1 to TRBJ1-2; 9 nucleotides line up with TRBD1. The V gene's germline CDR1 is SGHRS and CDR2 YFSETQ. The J segment lost 8 bases and the V segment lost 0 bases, leaving 8 bases of the junction unmatched. This CDR3 contains 15 residues. CDR3 in DNA: TGCGCCAGCAGCTTGGCCGGGACAGGGACTAGGGGCTACACCTTC. It is translated as CASSLAGTGTRGYTF.

J is TRBJ1-4 and V is TRBV25-1; a weak D match, TRBD1 (5 bases). CDR1 is MGHDK, CDR2 SYGVNS, per germline. The CDR3 runs 13 residues. V was pared by 10 bases and J by 5 bases, with 14 bases between. The CDR3 nucleotides are TGTGCCATTGAATGGAAGGGGAATGAAAAACTGTTTTTT. It is translated as CAIEWKGNEKLFF.

The chain has TRBV29-1 and TRBJ2-3; no firm D call. There are 11 residues in the CDR3. Per germline, CDR1 SQVTM and CDR2 ANQGSEA. V gave up 4 bases and J gave up 4 bases, with 6 bases separating them. CDR3: CSVGWADTQYF. In DNA, the CDR3 is TGCAGCGTTGGGTGGGCAGATACGCAGTATTTT.

The table lists this clonotype with a few counts. The CDR3 DNA reads TGTGCCAGCAGCCAAGATCTGACGTTGACGCAGTTCTTC. It codes for CASSQDLTLTQFF. This chain joins TRBV3-1 and TRBJ2-1, with unresolved D. V was pared by 0 bases and J by 12 bases, with 12 bases between. CDR3 length: 13 residues. From germline, CDR1 is LGHDT and CDR2 YNNKEL (reference sequence).

The chain joins TRBV20-1 to TRBJ2-1; D is uncertain. CDR1 is DFQATT and CDR2 is SNEGSKA in the germline V gene (reference sequence). This CDR3 spans 12 amino acids. V lost 1 base and J lost 9, with 10 bases in between. In nucleotides, the CDR3 is TGCAGTGCTAGAGTTGGTGGGCGTGAGCAGTTCTTC. Translated: CSARVGGREQFF.

Worth noting for this clonotype: One junction end does not reproduce the germline sequence, and a read error may be involved. The rearrangement links TRBV29-1 to TRBJ2-4; 7 bases match TRBD2. The CDR3 is made up of 13 amino acids. Germline lookup yields CDR1 SQVTM and CDR2 ANQGSEA. This chain's CDR3 is CSVEGLAKSIQYF. The CDR3 DNA sequence: TGCAGCGTTGAAGGACTAGCCAAAAGCATTCAGTACTTC.

This clonotype was picked up a small number of times. This chain connects TRBV4-3 to TRBJ2-3; TRBD2 aligns across 13 bases. Trimming at V came to 4 bases and at J to 4 bases, leaving 5 bases not matched to a gene. Germline V gene lookup returns CDR1 LGHNA and CDR2 YSLEER. The CDR3 extends over 16 amino acids. CDR3 amino acids: CASSPGTSGVPDTQYF. In DNA form, the CDR3 reads TGCGCCAGCAGCCCCGGGACTAGCGGGGTCCCAGATACGCAGTATTTT.

V gene TRBV27 combines with J gene TRBJ1-2; tentative D call: TRBD1 (5 bases). The CDR3 spans 15 residues. V was shortened by 3 bases and J by 8 bases, with 19 bases between the two germline ends. CDR1 is MNHEY and CDR2 is SMNVEV in the germline V gene (reference sequence). CDR3 nucleotides: TGTGCCAGCAGTTTGTCAAGGGGCTGGTTAGAAGGCTACACCTTC. It codes for CASSLSRGWLEGYTF.

V usage is TRBV27 and J usage is TRBJ1-2; 10 positions agree with TRBD1. Trimming cost V 0 bases and J 4 bases; bases outside gene matches: 8. Germline V gives CDR1 MNHEY, CDR2 SMNVEV (reference sequence). The length of the CDR3 is 17 residues. Written as DNA, the CDR3 is TGTGCCAGCAGTTTATCACAGGGGGGACAGGGGAGCTATGGCTACACCTTC. Encoded protein: CASSLSQGGQGSYGYTF.

Regarding this clonotype: The junction shows a germline mismatch at one end, possibly a read error. V is TRBV20-1 and J is TRBJ2-3, with a possible D match to TRBD2 (6 bases). Germline V gene data show CDR1 as DFQATT and CDR2 as SNEGSKA (reference sequence). The CDR3 extends over 15 amino acids. The chain's CDR3 is CSARVARGFTDMQYF. The CDR3 DNA sequence: TGCAGTGCTAGAGTAGCTCGGGGGTTCACAGATATGCAGTATTTT.

This chain joins TRBV6-4 and TRBJ1-6; 8 bases match TRBD1. J lost 7 bases, V lost 5 bases, and 4 bases had no gene match. Germline V gene data show CDR1 as MRHNA and CDR2 as SNTAGT. The CDR3 runs to 14 residues. The CDR3 here is CASSNGQGNSPLHF. For the CDR3, the DNA is TGTGCCAGCAGTAATGGACAGGGAAATTCACCCCTCCACTTT.

This clonotype has only a few counts. The genes are TRBV7-2 and TRBJ2-3, with 7 positions matching TRBD2. The germline CDR1 and CDR2 sequences are SGHTA and FQGNSA. V lost 2 bases, J lost 5 bases, and 4 bases stayed unmatched. The CDR3 sequence is 14 residues long. Written as DNA, the CDR3 is TGTGCCAGCAGCTTACAACAGCGGGAAGATACGCAGTATTTT. This encodes CASSLQQREDTQYF.

This clonotype turned up a few times. The rearrangement uses TRBV6-1 and TRBJ2-7; D is undetermined. The V end was cut by 2 bases, the J end by 2 bases, with 7 bases between. CDR3 size: 13 residues. The germline CDR1 and CDR2 sequences are MNHNS and SASEGT. The DNA for the CDR3 is TGTGCCAGCAGTGAATTGGGCACCTACGAGCAGTACTTC. It yields the protein CASSELGTYEQYF.

A note on this clonotype: A much bigger clone sits one base away, suggesting this may be a read error. CDR3 residues: CASSAPYNEQFF. Here the CDR3 DNA reads TGTGCCAGCAGCGCCCCATACAATGAGCAGTTCTTC. V is TRBV3-1 and J is TRBJ2-1; D unresolved. V gave up 5 bases and J gave up 4 bases, with 6 bases separating them. This CDR3 is built from 12 residues. Germline CDR1 and CDR2: LGHDT and YNNKEL (reference sequence).

The chain joins TRBV12-3 or TRBV12-4 to TRBJ2-2, with TRBD1 identical over 12 bases. After removal of 6 bases from V and 7 bases from J, the junction contained 12 bases not matched to a gene. This CDR3 is built from 17 residues. The CDR3 coding sequence is TGTGCCAGCAGAAACCCGCGGGGACAGGGGGCTTACGGGGAGCTGTTTTTT. Translated, it gives CASRNPRGQGAYGELFF.

The chain joins TRBV7-2 to TRBJ1-2, with D possibly TRBD1 on 6 matching bases. Per the germline V gene, CDR1 is SGHTA and CDR2 is FQGNSA. Trimming cost V 0 bases and J 6 bases, with 17 bases left between them. This CDR3 spans 16 amino acids. CDR3 protein: CASSLAGAGTSHGYTF. CDR3 coding DNA: TGTGCCAGCAGCTTAGCGGGGGCCGGGACTTCGCATGGCTACACCTTC.

The V gene is TRBV6-1, the J gene TRBJ2-3; perhaps TRBD1 as D (6 bases). The germline V gene encodes CDR1 MNHNS and CDR2 SASEGT. This CDR3 is built from 17 residues. V lost 3 bases and J 3 bases, leaving 19 bases between the germline ends. Written as DNA, the CDR3 is TGTGCCAGCAGTGACACCTCAGGGGTTTTCTTGACAGATACGCAGTATTTT. It codes for CASSDTSGVFLTDTQYF.

This clonotype was observed a handful of times. The chain carries TRBV7-9 and TRBJ1-2; D gene unclear. The V end lost 1 base, the J end lost 7 bases, and 10 bases lay between the germline ends. CDR1 is SEHNR and CDR2 is FQNEAQ in the germline V gene (reference sequence). CDR3 length equals 13 residues. The DNA of the CDR3 is TGTGCCAGCAGCTTAGTTGTAGGGTTTGGCTACACCTTC. Amino acids: CASSLVVGFGYTF.

This chain joins TRBV7-2 and TRBJ1-1; D is perhaps TRBD1 (6 bases). CDR3 size: 15 residues. V gave up 3 bases and J gave up 2 bases, with 13 bases separating them. Germline CDR1 reads SGHTA; CDR2 reads FQGNSA. CDR3 loop: CASSFVGGVNTEAFF. CDR3 sequence (DNA): TGTGCCAGCAGCTTCGTAGGGGGAGTAAACACTGAAGCTTTCTTT. Based on the CDR3 plus reference TRBV7-2 and TRBJ1-1, the full variable domain is GAGVSQSPSNKVTEKGKDVELRCDPISGHTALYWYRQSLGQGLEFLIYFQGNSAPDKSGLPSDRFSAERTGGSVSTLTIQRTQQEDSAVYLCASSFVGGVNTEAFFGQGTRLTVV.

The chain recombines TRBV6-1 with TRBJ1-1, with 8 bases matching TRBD1. From germline, CDR1 is MNHNS and CDR2 SASEGT. Trimming took 1 base from V and 5 from J; bases not matched to a gene: 9. The CDR3 sequence is 16 residues long. This chain's CDR3 is CASSEGMNRGVTEAFF. The CDR3 nucleotides are TGTGCCAGCAGTGAAGGAATGAACAGGGGGGTAACTGAAGCTTTCTTT.

The CDR3: CASISLNTEAFF. CDR3 DNA: TGTGCCAGCATCTCCTTGAACACTGAAGCTTTCTTT. The chain uses TRBV11-2 and TRBJ1-1; D remains ambiguous. The V gene's germline CDR1 is SGHAT and CDR2 FQNNGV. The CDR3 extends over 12 amino acids. V was trimmed by 7 bases and J by 0 bases, leaving 6 bases between them.